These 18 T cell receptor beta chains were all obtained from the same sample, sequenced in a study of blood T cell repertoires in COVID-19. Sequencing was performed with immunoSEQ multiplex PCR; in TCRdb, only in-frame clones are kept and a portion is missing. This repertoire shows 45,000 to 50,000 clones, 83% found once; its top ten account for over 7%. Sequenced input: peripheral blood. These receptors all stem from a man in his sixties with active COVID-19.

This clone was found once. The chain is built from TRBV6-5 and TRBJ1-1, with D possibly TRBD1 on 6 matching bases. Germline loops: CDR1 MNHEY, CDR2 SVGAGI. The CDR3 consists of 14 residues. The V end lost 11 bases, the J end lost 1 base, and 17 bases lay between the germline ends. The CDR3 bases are TGTGCCTGTCGGGGGGCCGTGCCGAACACTGAAGCTTTCTTT. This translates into CACRGAVPNTEAFF.

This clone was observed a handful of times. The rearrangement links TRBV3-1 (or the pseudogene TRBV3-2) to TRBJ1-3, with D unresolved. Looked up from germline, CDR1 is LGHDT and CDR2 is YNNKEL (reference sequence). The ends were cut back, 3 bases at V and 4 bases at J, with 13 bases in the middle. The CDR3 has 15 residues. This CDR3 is CASSHSYMKGNTIYF. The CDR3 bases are TGTGCCAGCAGCCATTCTTACATGAAAGGAAACACCATATATTTT.

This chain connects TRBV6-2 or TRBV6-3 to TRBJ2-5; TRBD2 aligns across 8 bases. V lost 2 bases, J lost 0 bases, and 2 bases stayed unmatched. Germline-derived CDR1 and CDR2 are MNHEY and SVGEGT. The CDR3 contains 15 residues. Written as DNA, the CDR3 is TGTGCCAGCAGTTACCCGGGGGGGTACCAAGAGACCCAGTACTTC. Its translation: CASSYPGGYQETQYF.

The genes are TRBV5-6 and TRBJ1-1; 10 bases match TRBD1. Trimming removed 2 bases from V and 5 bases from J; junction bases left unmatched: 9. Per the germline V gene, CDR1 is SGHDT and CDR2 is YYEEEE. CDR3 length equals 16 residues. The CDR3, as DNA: TGTGCCAGCAGCTTACTGGCCGGGACAGGGGTTACTGAAGCTTTCTTT. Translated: CASSLLAGTGVTEAFF.

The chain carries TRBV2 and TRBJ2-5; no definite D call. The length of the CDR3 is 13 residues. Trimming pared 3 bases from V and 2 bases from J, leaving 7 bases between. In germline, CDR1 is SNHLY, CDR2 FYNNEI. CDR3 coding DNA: TGTGCCAGCAGTGAGCGGATTCAAGAGACCCAGTACTTC. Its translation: CASSERIQETQYF.

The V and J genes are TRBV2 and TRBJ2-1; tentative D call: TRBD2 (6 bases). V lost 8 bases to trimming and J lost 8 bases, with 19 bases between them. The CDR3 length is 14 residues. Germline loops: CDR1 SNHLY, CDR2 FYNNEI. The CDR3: CASGDFLSPHEQFF. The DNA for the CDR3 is TGTGCCAGCGGGGACTTTCTGAGCCCCCATGAGCAGTTCTTC.

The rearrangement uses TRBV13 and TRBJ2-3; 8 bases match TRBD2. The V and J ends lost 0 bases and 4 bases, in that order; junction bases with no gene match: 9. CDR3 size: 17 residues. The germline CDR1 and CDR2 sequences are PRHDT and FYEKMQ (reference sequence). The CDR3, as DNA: TGTGCCAGCAGCTTAGGTAGGCAGCGGGGGTCGGCAGATACGCAGTATTTT. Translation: CASSLGRQRGSADTQYF.

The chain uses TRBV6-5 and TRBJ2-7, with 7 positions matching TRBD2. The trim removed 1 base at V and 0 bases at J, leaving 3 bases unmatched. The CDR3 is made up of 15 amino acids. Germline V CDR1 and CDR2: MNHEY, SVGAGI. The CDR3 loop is CASSYWREPSYEQYF. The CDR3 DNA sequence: TGTGCCAGCAGTTACTGGCGGGAGCCCTCCTACGAGCAGTACTTC.

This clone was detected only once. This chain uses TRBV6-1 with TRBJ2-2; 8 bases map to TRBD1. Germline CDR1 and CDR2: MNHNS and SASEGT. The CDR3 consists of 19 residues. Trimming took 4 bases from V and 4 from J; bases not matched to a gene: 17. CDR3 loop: CASSARTGFEVVFTGELFF. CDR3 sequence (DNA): TGTGCCAGCAGTGCAAGGACAGGGTTTGAGGTAGTTTTCACCGGGGAGCTGTTTTTT.

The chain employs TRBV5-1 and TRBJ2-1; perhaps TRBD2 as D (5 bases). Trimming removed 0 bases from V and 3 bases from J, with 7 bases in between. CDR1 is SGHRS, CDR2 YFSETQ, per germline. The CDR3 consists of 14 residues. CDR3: CASSLDGGYNEQFF. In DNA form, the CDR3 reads TGCGCCAGCAGCTTGGACGGAGGCTACAATGAGCAGTTCTTC.

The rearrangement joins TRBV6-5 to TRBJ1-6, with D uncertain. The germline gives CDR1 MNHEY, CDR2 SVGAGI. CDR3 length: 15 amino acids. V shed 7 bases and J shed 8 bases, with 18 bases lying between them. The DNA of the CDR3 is TGTGCCAGCACACTAAGGCCCTATACCTATTCACCCCTCCACTTT. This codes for CASTLRPYTYSPLHF.

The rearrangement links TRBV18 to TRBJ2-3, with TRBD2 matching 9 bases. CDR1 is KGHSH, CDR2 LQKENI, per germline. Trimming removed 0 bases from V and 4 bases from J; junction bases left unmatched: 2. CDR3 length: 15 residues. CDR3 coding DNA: TGTGCCAGCTCACCACCCCTAGCGGGGTCAGATACGCAGTATTTT. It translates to CASSPPLAGSDTQYF.

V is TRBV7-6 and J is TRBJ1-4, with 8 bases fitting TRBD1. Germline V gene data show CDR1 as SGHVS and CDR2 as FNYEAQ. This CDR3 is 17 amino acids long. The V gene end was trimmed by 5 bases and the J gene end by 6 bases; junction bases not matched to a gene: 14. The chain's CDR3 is CASSLSLDRALDEKLFF. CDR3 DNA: TGTGCCAGCAGCCTGTCCTTGGACAGGGCTCTGGATGAAAAACTGTTTTTT.

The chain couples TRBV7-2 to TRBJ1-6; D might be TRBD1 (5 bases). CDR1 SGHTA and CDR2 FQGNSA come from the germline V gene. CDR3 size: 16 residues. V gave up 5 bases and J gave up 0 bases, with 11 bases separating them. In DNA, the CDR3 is TGTGCCAGCAGCGCCGGACACAGCTCCTATAATTCACCCCTCCACTTT. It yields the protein CASSAGHSSYNSPLHF.

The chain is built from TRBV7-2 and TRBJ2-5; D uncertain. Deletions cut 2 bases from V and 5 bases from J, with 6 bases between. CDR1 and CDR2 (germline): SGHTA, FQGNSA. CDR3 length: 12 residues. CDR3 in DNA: TGTGCCAGCAGCTTAACGAGGGAGACCCAGTACTTC. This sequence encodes CASSLTRETQYF.

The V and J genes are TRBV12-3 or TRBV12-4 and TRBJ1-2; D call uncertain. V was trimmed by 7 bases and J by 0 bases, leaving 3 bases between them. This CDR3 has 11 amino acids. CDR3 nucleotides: TGTGCCAGCATAGCTAACTATGGCTACACCTTC. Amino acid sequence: CASIANYGYTF.

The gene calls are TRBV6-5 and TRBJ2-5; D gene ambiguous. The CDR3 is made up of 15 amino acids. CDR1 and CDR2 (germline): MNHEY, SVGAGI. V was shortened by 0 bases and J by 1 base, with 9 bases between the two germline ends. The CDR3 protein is CASSYSRRLQETQYF. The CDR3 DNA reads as TGTGCCAGCAGTTACTCGAGGAGACTCCAAGAGACCCAGTACTTC.

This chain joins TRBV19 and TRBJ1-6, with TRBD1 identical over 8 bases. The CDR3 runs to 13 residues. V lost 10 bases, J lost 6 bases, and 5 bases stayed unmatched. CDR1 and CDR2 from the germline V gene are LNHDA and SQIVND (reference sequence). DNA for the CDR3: TGTGCCACCAGGACAGGGCGTAATTCACCCCTCCACTTT. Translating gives CATRTGRNSPLHF.